What follows are 32 T cell receptor beta chains derived from one specimen sequenced in a study of shared clonotypes between healthy human individuals. Terminally differentiated effector memory CD45RA+ cells were left out of the naive CD8 fraction, which was CD45RO-negative and positively selected for CCR7. Measured with immunoSEQ multiplex PCR; TCRdb has only the in-frame clones, and not every one. Of 2 million or so clones in the sample, about 94% were seen once. Material: naive CD8+ T cells sorted from blood. Every receptor here comes from a man younger than 35 in good health.

With regard to this clone: Other DNA sequences within the sample encode an identical CDR3. The chain carries TRBV4-1 and TRBJ2-5; 13 bases fit TRBD2. Germline V CDR1 and CDR2: MGHRA, YSYEKL. J was trimmed by 2 bases and V by 4 bases; bases with no gene match: 1. The CDR3 has 15 residues. The CDR3 coding sequence is TGCGCCAGCAGCCGACTAGCGGGGGGTCAAGAGACCCAGTACTTC. Its translation is CASSRLAGGQETQYF.

The gene calls are TRBV10-2 and TRBJ2-5; perhaps TRBD1 as D (5 bases). The CDR3 is made up of 10 amino acids. Germline lookup yields CDR1 WSHSY and CDR2 SAAADI. Trimming left V 10 bases short and J 5 bases short, with 8 bases between. The CDR3 protein is CATKGETQYF. The CDR3 bases are TGCGCCACCAAGGGGGAGACCCAGTACTTC.

The chain recombines TRBV28 with TRBJ2-7, with TRBD2 identical over 8 bases. CDR3 length equals 15 residues. The V gene end was trimmed by 5 bases and the J gene end by 0 bases; junction bases not matched to a gene: 6. CDR1 MDHEN and CDR2 SYDVKM come from the germline V gene. The CDR3 nucleotides read TGTGCCAGCAGTAGCGGACTAGCTAGCTCCTACGAGCAGTACTTC. Its protein is CASSSGLASSYEQYF. Looking up the rest from reference TRBV28 and TRBJ2-7 gives the full variable domain: DVKVTQSSRYLVKRTGEKVFLECVQDMDHENMFWYRQDPGLGLRLIYFSYDVKMKEKGDIPEGYSVSREKKERFSLILESASTNQTSMYLCASSSGLASSYEQYFGPGTRLTVT.

The chain employs TRBV19 and TRBJ2-1, with a weak D call TRBD1 (6 bases). Trimming stripped 3 bases from V and 0 bases from J, with 9 bases between. Looked up from germline, CDR1 is LNHDA and CDR2 is SQIVND (reference sequence). This CDR3 spans 15 amino acids. The CDR3 loop is CASSITGYSYNEQFF. The CDR3 DNA sequence: TGTGCCAGTAGTATTACAGGGTACTCCTACAATGAGCAGTTCTTC.

The J gene is TRBJ2-7, the V gene TRBV7-2; 7 bases map to TRBD1. CDR3 length: 13 amino acids. J lost 5 bases, V lost 2 bases, and 3 bases had no gene match. Germline CDR1 SGHTA, CDR2 FQGNSA. The CDR3 nucleotides are TGTGCCAGCAGCTTAACGACAGGGAACGAGCAGTACTTC. This translates into CASSLTTGNEQYF.

This sequence joins TRBV27 and TRBJ2-7; 9 bases line up with TRBD1. After removal of 10 bases from V and 6 bases from J, the junction contained 13 bases not matched to a gene. The length of the CDR3 is 14 residues. Germline V lookup: CDR1 MNHEY, CDR2 SMNVEV (reference sequence). CDR3 residues: CATQPGQGVGEQYF. In DNA, the CDR3 is TGTGCCACCCAACCGGGACAGGGTGTAGGCGAGCAGTACTTC.

CDR3 DNA sequence: TGTGCCAGCAGTGATACGGCTAGCGGGGAGACAGGGGAGCTGTTTTTT. Translated: CASSDTASGETGELFF. This rearrangement joins TRBV2 to TRBJ2-2; 9 bases are shared with TRBD2. The CDR3 sequence is 16 residues long. Germline V gene lookup returns CDR1 SNHLY and CDR2 FYNNEI. J gave up 8 bases and V 3 bases, and 10 bases lay outside the gene matches.

As regards this clone: This specimen includes other DNA sequences encoding the same CDR3. The chain couples TRBV28 to TRBJ1-5, with 8 bases aligning to TRBD1. J lost 3 bases, V lost 2 bases, and 3 bases had no gene match. Germline assignment: CDR1 MDHEN and CDR2 SYDVKM. This CDR3 spans 15 amino acids. The CDR3 protein is CASSLNRGDNQPQHF. CDR3 nucleotide sequence: TGTGCCAGCAGTTTAAACAGGGGGGACAATCAGCCCCAGCATTTT.

This chain connects TRBV4-3 to TRBJ2-7; weak D call: TRBD2 (6 bases). The CDR3 sequence is 14 residues long. Trimming removed 4 bases at V and 3 bases at J, with 13 bases between. The germline CDR1 and CDR2 sequences are LGHNA and YSLEER. The chain's CDR3 is CASSLALEGYEQYF. The CDR3 DNA follows: TGCGCCAGCAGCCTAGCGTTGGAGGGCTACGAGCAGTACTTC.

In this sample, this clone turned up once. The chain has TRBV6-6 and TRBJ2-3; D unresolved. Germline-derived CDR1 and CDR2 are MNHNY and SVGAGI (reference sequence). This CDR3 has 14 amino acids. V was cut by 6 bases and J by 4 bases, with 14 bases left in between. The CDR3: CASSYMAESDTQYF. The CDR3 DNA sequence: TGTGCCAGCAGCTACATGGCTGAATCAGATACGCAGTATTTT.

On this clone itself: Distinct nucleotide sequences in the sample also encode this CDR3. The CDR3 reads CASSQDRTGGYEQYF. The CDR3 coding sequence is TGCGCCAGCAGCCAAGATAGGACAGGGGGCTACGAGCAGTACTTC. The rearrangement uses TRBV4-3 and TRBJ2-7; 10 bases align to TRBD1. From germline, CDR1 is LGHNA and CDR2 YSLEER. CDR3 length equals 15 residues. The V gene end was trimmed by 0 bases and the J gene end by 3 bases; junction bases not matched to a gene: 2.

This sequence joins TRBV6-5 and TRBJ2-1, with 8 positions matching TRBD2. This CDR3 comprises 16 residues. Germline CDR1 is MNHEY and CDR2 is SVGAGI. V was pared by 0 bases and J by 9 bases, with 10 bases of the junction left unmatched. The CDR3 sequence: CASSYSSSGYAGEQFF. The CDR3 region has the DNA TGTGCCAGCAGTTACTCTTCTAGCGGGTACGCCGGTGAGCAGTTCTTC.

This chain joins TRBV11-2 and TRBJ2-2, with a possible D match to TRBD2 (6 bases). The CDR3 covers 13 residues. Trimming took off 3 bases at V and 7 bases at J, with 9 bases between the two ends. The V gene's germline CDR1 is SGHAT and CDR2 FQNNGV. The CDR3 nucleotides are TGTGCCAGCAGCTTCGCGGGAATCGGGGAGCTGTTTTTT. This translates into CASSFAGIGELFF.

V and J are TRBV13 and TRBJ2-7, with D hard to call. V was pared by 0 bases and J by 0 bases, with 9 bases between. Germline loops: CDR1 PRHDT, CDR2 FYEKMQ (reference sequence). The CDR3 is 15 amino acids. CDR3 bases: TGTGCCAGCAGCTTAGGTTTGACTGGCTCCTACGAGCAGTACTTC. Translating it yields CASSLGLTGSYEQYF.

The chain recombines TRBV27 with TRBJ2-3, with TRBD1 identical over 8 bases. The CDR3 extends over 15 amino acids. Germline assignment: CDR1 MNHEY and CDR2 SMNVEV (reference sequence). V trimming: 3 bases; J trimming: 5 bases; junction bases outside the gene matches: 7. Here the CDR3 reads CASSFSGGLGDTQYF. Written as DNA, the CDR3 is TGTGCCAGCAGTTTCTCAGGGGGCCTTGGAGATACGCAGTATTTT.

The J gene is TRBJ2-5, the V gene TRBV6-5; D is unresolved. V lost 6 bases to trimming and J lost 4 bases, with 9 bases between them. CDR3 size: 12 residues. CDR1 is MNHEY and CDR2 is SVGAGI in the germline V gene. The CDR3 nucleotides are TGTGCCAGCAGCCCTTCGGTAGAGACCCAGTACTTC. It translates to CASSPSVETQYF.

The chain employs TRBV18 and TRBJ1-6, with D hard to call. Between the trimmed V and J ends, which lost 2 bases and 8 bases, there was a span of 13 bases. This CDR3 comprises 15 residues. CDR1 and CDR2 (germline): KGHSH, LQKENI. CDR3 protein: CASSPSPVLDSPLHF. In DNA form, the CDR3 reads TGTGCCAGCTCACCATCTCCGGTTCTGGATTCACCCCTCCACTTT.

The rearrangement links TRBV19 to TRBJ2-3; 13 bases agree with TRBD2. Per the germline V gene, CDR1 is LNHDA and CDR2 is SQIVND (reference sequence). This CDR3 has 16 residues. The trim removed 5 bases at V and 2 bases at J, leaving 4 bases unmatched. Written as DNA, the CDR3 is TGTGCCAGTAGTGAAGGACTAGCGGGAGTCACAGATACGCAGTATTTT. Translating it yields CASSEGLAGVTDTQYF.

This clone showed up just once. The chain recombines TRBV28 with TRBJ1-1; D might be TRBD1 (6 bases). CDR3 length: 15 residues. Germline CDR1 reads MDHEN; CDR2 reads SYDVKM. Trimming shortened V by 8 bases and J by 3 bases, and 19 bases separated the two germline ends. CDR3 in amino acids: CASRTRGGRDTEAFF. CDR3 in DNA: TGTGCCAGCCGAACACGCGGGGGGCGGGACACTGAAGCTTTCTTT.

V and J are TRBV7-2 and TRBJ1-4, with D possibly matching TRBD1 (6 bases). V was clipped by 1 base and J by 7 bases, with 16 bases between them. The CDR3 runs 16 residues. The germline V gene has CDR1 SGHTA and CDR2 FQGNSA. CDR3 nucleotides: TGTGCCAGCAGCTTAGGGGTGGGGGCTGAGGGTGAAAAACTGTTTTTT. Protein sequence: CASSLGVGAEGEKLFF.

This chain connects TRBV6-1 to TRBJ1-5, with unresolved D. Trimming removed 6 bases from V and 0 bases from J, with 6 bases in between. CDR1 MNHNS and CDR2 SASEGT come from the germline V gene. The CDR3 is 13 amino acids. The CDR3 reads CASRVDSNQPQHF. The DNA of the CDR3 is TGTGCCAGCAGGGTAGATAGCAATCAGCCCCAGCATTTT.

The V call is TRBV7-6, the J call TRBJ2-5; D is unclear. V gave up 2 bases and J gave up 1 base, with 11 bases separating them. The CDR3 consists of 15 residues. Germline-derived CDR1 and CDR2 are SGHVS and FNYEAQ. The CDR3 sequence: CASSLNGLIQETQYF. For the CDR3, the DNA is TGTGCCAGCAGCTTAAATGGGCTAATCCAAGAGACCCAGTACTTC.

The J gene is TRBJ2-7, the V gene TRBV10-3; maybe TRBD1 (5 bases). The CDR3 contains 13 residues. Trimming removed 7 bases at V and 0 bases at J, with 10 bases between. CDR1 ENHRY and CDR2 SYGVKD come from the germline V gene. This CDR3 reads CAIMADTSYEQYF. The CDR3 nucleotides are TGTGCCATCATGGCGGACACCTCCTACGAGCAGTACTTC.

The chain carries TRBV15 and TRBJ1-5, with unresolved D. Germline V CDR1 and CDR2: LNHNV, YYDKDF (reference sequence). V lost 0 bases, J lost 5 bases, and 14 bases lay in between. The CDR3 consists of 16 residues. This CDR3 is CATSRDSDGGYQPQHF. For the CDR3, the DNA is TGTGCCACCAGCAGAGATAGCGATGGCGGGTATCAGCCCCAGCATTTT. The full variable domain, in which reference TRBV15 and TRBJ1-5 provide the parts outside the CDR3, is DAMVIQNPRYQVTQFGKPVTLSCSQTLNHNVMYWYQQKSSQAPKLLFHYYDKDFNNEADTPDNFQSRRPNTSFCFLDIRSPGLGDTAMYLCATSRDSDGGYQPQHFGDGTRLSIL.

The chain couples TRBV7-6 to TRBJ2-7; D gene uncertain. Looked up from germline, CDR1 is SGHVS and CDR2 is FNYEAQ. The CDR3 extends over 14 amino acids. V lost 5 bases to trimming and J lost 2 bases, with 13 bases between them. In DNA form, the CDR3 reads TGTGCCAGCAGCCCCGAAGCCACCCCCTACGAGCAGTACTTC. Translation gives CASSPEATPYEQYF.

As for this clone: The sample holds other DNA sequences that translate to the same CDR3. V usage is TRBV6-5 and J usage is TRBJ2-1; 7 nucleotides align to TRBD2. Germline V gene lookup returns CDR1 MNHEY and CDR2 SVGAGI. This CDR3 contains 14 residues. V trimming: 2 bases; J trimming: 5 bases; junction bases outside the gene matches: 3. In DNA, the CDR3 is TGTGCCAGCAGTTACGGGGGGGAAAACAATGAGCAGTTCTTC. Its protein product is CASSYGGENNEQFF.

The gene calls are TRBV18 and TRBJ2-3; 12 nucleotides match TRBD2. In germline, CDR1 is KGHSH, CDR2 LQKENI. The CDR3 sequence is 17 residues long. Losses at the gene ends were 0 bases for V and 6 bases for J; bases not matched to a gene: 7. CDR3 sequence reads: CASSPPWLAGGPDTQYF. For the CDR3, the DNA is TGTGCCAGCTCACCACCTTGGCTAGCGGGGGGGCCGGATACGCAGTATTTT.

The genes are TRBV9 and TRBJ2-7, with D possibly TRBD2 on 6 matching bases. This CDR3 comprises 14 residues. Germline assignment: CDR1 SGDLS and CDR2 YYNGEE. Deletions cut 4 bases from V and 1 base from J, with 12 bases between. The CDR3 here is CASSPGGASYEQYF. The CDR3 DNA follows: TGTGCCAGCAGCCCCGGGGGTGCATCCTACGAGCAGTACTTC.

The chain carries TRBV13 and TRBJ2-7; the D is unclear. The CDR3 has 11 amino acids. Trimming removed 4 bases from V and 3 bases from J, with 4 bases in between. Germline assignment: CDR1 PRHDT and CDR2 FYEKMQ (reference sequence). CDR3 amino acids: CASSWSYEQYF. CDR3 nucleotides: TGTGCCAGCAGCTGGAGCTACGAGCAGTACTTC.

The chain joins TRBV30 to TRBJ2-7; 9 nucleotides align to TRBD1. CDR1 and CDR2 (germline): GTSNPN, SVGIG (reference sequence). After removal of 2 bases from V and 3 bases from J, the junction contained 8 bases not matched to a gene. The CDR3 sequence is 15 residues long. CDR3 in amino acids: CAWSLRDRVYYEQYF. The CDR3 DNA reads TGTGCCTGGAGTCTCCGGGACAGGGTGTACTACGAGCAGTACTTC.

The rearrangement uses TRBV4-1 and TRBJ2-6, with D possibly TRBD1 on 6 matching bases. Germline V gene lookup returns CDR1 MGHRA and CDR2 YSYEKL. This CDR3 region has 17 residues. The V gene lost 4 bases and the J gene lost 4 bases, with 17 bases spanning the gap. In nucleotides, the CDR3 is TGCGCCAGCAGCCGATCACAGGGAGCGGAAGGGGCCAACGTCCTGACTTTC. Its translation: CASSRSQGAEGANVLTF.

The chain couples TRBV5-6 to TRBJ2-1; 14 bases are shared with TRBD2. The CDR3 loop spans 13 amino acids. CDR1 SGHDT and CDR2 YYEEEE come from the germline V gene. V trimming: 9 bases; J trimming: 7 bases; junction bases outside the gene matches: 3. The CDR3 spells CATGTSGRNEQFF. CDR3 in DNA: TGTGCCACGGGGACTAGCGGGAGAAATGAGCAGTTCTTC.